The 21 T cell receptor beta chains below come from one sample, sequenced in a study of T-cell reconstitution after alpha-beta-depleted transplantation in children (dated by TCRdb to the mid-2010s). The treatment or condition label here, explained by the study, means: allogeneic hematopoietic cell transplantation with graft depleted of TCRalphabeta T cells and CD19 B cells. Libraries were made using PCR. The sequencing machine was an Illumina HiSeq 2500. TCR library preparation used molecular barcoding, with unique molecular identifiers applied to normalize quantification of the TCRbeta repertoire. In-frame beta chains were kept once TCRdb had trimmed the public reads at Q25 with fastp and called clones with MiXCR. One record per CDR3 amino acid sequence lists the most common genes and DNA. Recorded for this sample are fewer than 550,000 distinct CDR3 sequences; roughly a tenth of them occurred a single time. Of the sample, roughly 2.1% falls within the top ten clones.

Sequencing used PBMCs, obtained before TCRalphabeta/CD19-depleted stem cell transplant. The receptors come from a child aged 2 to 15 with inherited bone marrow failure, due to receive a stem cell transplant.

This clonotype was observed many times. The chain recombines TRBV20-1 with TRBJ2-1, with 9 bases that match TRBD1. The CDR3 runs to 15 residues. The trim removed 2 bases at V and 1 base at J, leaving 3 bases unmatched. Germline loops: CDR1 DFQATT, CDR2 SNEGSKA (reference sequence). The CDR3 sequence is CSARRGQGSYNEQFF. The CDR3 bases are TGCAGTGCTAGACGGGGACAGGGTTCCTACAATGAGCAGTTCTTC.

The gene calls are TRBV27 and TRBJ2-3; TRBD1 might be the D (5 bases). The CDR3 runs to 17 residues. Germline CDR1 reads MNHEY; CDR2 reads SMNVEV (reference sequence). Between the trimmed V and J ends, which lost 0 bases and 6 bases, there was a span of 19 bases. In DNA, the CDR3 is TGTGCCAGCAGTTTATCGAAGGGGTCCGGTCTATCGGATACGCAGTATTTT. This sequence encodes CASSLSKGSGLSDTQYF.

This clonotype was found many times. The V gene is TRBV27, the J gene TRBJ2-7; a weak D match, TRBD2 (5 bases). The CDR3 contains 14 residues. CDR1 and CDR2 from the germline V gene are MNHEY and SMNVEV (reference sequence). V was pared by 5 bases and J by 2 bases, with 13 bases between. The CDR3 nucleotides are TGTGCCAGCAGTCCCATGGGAGTTACCTACGAGCAGTACTTC. This encodes CASSPMGVTYEQYF.

This clonotype was seen ten or more times. This sequence joins TRBV6-2 or TRBV6-3 and TRBJ2-7; unclear D gene. This CDR3 has 12 amino acids. From germline, CDR1 is MNHEY and CDR2 SVGEGT. V was trimmed by 2 bases and J by 0 bases, leaving 2 bases between them. The CDR3 sequence is CASSYPSYEQYF. CDR3 coding DNA: TGTGCCAGCAGTTACCCCTCCTACGAGCAGTACTTC.

This clonotype appeared many times. The chain couples TRBV15 to TRBJ1-4; D ambiguous. The CDR3 consists of 16 residues. The germline CDR1 and CDR2 sequences are LNHNV and YYDKDF (reference sequence). V shed 5 bases and J shed 0 bases, with 13 bases lying between them. CDR3 in amino acids: CATSPLADPTNEKLFF. The DNA of the CDR3 is TGTGCCACCAGCCCGTTAGCGGATCCAACTAATGAAAAACTGTTTTTT.

The table lists this clonotype with many counts. This chain uses TRBV7-8 with TRBJ1-1, with D possibly TRBD1 on 5 matching bases. Germline values: CDR1 SGHVS, CDR2 FQNEAQ. The CDR3 is made up of 15 amino acids. Trimming stripped 3 bases from V and 3 bases from J, with 14 bases between. CDR3 nucleotide sequence: TGTGCCAGCAGCTTTGGGGCAGAAGGGGACACTGAAGCTTTCTTT. The encoded protein is CASSFGAEGDTEAFF.

In its sample, this clonotype was seen many times. The rearrangement joins TRBV20-1 to TRBJ1-1; D not resolved. The CDR3 runs to 14 residues. The V gene's germline CDR1 is DFQATT and CDR2 SNEGSKA (reference sequence). Trimming pared 2 bases from V and 1 base from J, leaving 11 bases between. The chain's CDR3 is CSARKLRANTEAFF. CDR3 nucleotide sequence: TGCAGTGCTAGAAAATTGAGGGCGAACACTGAAGCTTTCTTT.

This clonotype was detected ten times or more. The chain carries TRBV29-1 and TRBJ2-1, with 11 bases that match TRBD2. The CDR3 has 15 amino acids. Losses at the gene ends were 6 bases for V and 3 bases for J; bases not matched to a gene: 7. Germline values: CDR1 SQVTM, CDR2 ANQGSEA. As DNA, the CDR3 is TGCAGCGTCGCTCCCACTAGCGGGGGCTACAATGAGCAGTTCTTC. As protein: CSVAPTSGGYNEQFF.

This clonotype was seen at least ten times. This sequence joins TRBV28 and TRBJ2-7; TRBD2 aligns across 9 bases. Germline loops: CDR1 MDHEN, CDR2 SYDVKM. The CDR3 totals 15 residues. J was trimmed by 4 bases and V by 3 bases; bases with no gene match: 7. As DNA, the CDR3 is TGTGCCAGCAGTTTTCTTAGCGGGAGCGGGTACGAGCAGTACTTC. Amino acids: CASSFLSGSGYEQYF.

This clonotype was seen only a few times. V is TRBV7-9 and J is TRBJ2-7; 9 nucleotides line up with TRBD1. V lost 5 bases and J lost 5; bases outside the gene matches: 7. The germline V gene has CDR1 SEHNR and CDR2 FQNEAQ (reference sequence). The CDR3 is made up of 14 amino acids. CDR3 bases: TGTGCCAGCAGCCACCGGGACAGGGTCCACGAGCAGTACTTC. The encoded protein is CASSHRDRVHEQYF. Full variable domain (missing parts from reference TRBV7-9 and TRBJ2-7): DTGVSQNPRHKITKRGQNVTFRCDPISEHNRLYWYRQTLGQGPEFLTYFQNEAQLEKSRLLSDRFSAERPKGSFSTLEIQRTEQGDSAMYLCASSHRDRVHEQYFGPGTRLTVT.

The J gene is TRBJ2-2, the V gene TRBV20-1, with 10 bases aligning to TRBD1. Germline V CDR1 and CDR2: DFQATT, SNEGSKA (reference sequence). V trimming: 5 bases; J trimming: 4 bases; junction bases outside the gene matches: 7. CDR3 size: 15 residues. CDR3: CSADTGTGATGELFF. In DNA, the CDR3 is TGCAGTGCTGATACCGGGACAGGGGCCACCGGGGAGCTGTTTTTT.

This clonotype was recorded many times. This sequence joins TRBV20-1 and TRBJ2-7; tentatively, D is TRBD1 (5 bases). Germline V gene data show CDR1 as DFQATT and CDR2 as SNEGSKA (reference sequence). The V and J ends lost 7 bases and 2 bases respectively, with 9 bases between them. The CDR3 spans 11 residues. Here the CDR3 reads CSVEGAYEQYF. CDR3 nucleotides: TGCAGTGTTGAAGGGGCCTACGAGCAGTACTTC.

This clonotype was observed at least ten times. The chain employs TRBV20-1 and TRBJ1-2; D gene unclear. The CDR3 consists of 11 residues. Trimming removed 3 bases from V and 5 bases from J, with 7 bases in between. Germline V gives CDR1 DFQATT, CDR2 SNEGSKA (reference sequence). The CDR3 DNA reads as TGCAGTGCTAGTCACCTATATGGCTACACCTTC. This encodes CSASHLYGYTF.

This clonotype was seen ten or more times. The chain is built from TRBV5-1 and TRBJ2-5; possibly TRBD1 or TRBD2 for D (5 bases each). The CDR3 contains 15 residues. The V gene's germline CDR1 is SGHRS and CDR2 YFSETQ. V was trimmed by 4 bases and J by 0 bases, leaving 13 bases between them. CDR3 coding DNA: TGCGCCAGCAGCGGGACCGCCACGTACCAAGAGACCCAGTACTTC. Protein sequence: CASSGTATYQETQYF.

This clonotype appeared many times. The genes are TRBV29-1 and TRBJ1-2; the D gene is possibly TRBD1 (5 bases). V shed 4 bases and J shed 3 bases, with 9 bases lying between them. CDR1 and CDR2 (germline): SQVTM, ANQGSEA. The CDR3 is made up of 12 amino acids. CDR3 bases: TGCAGCGTTGTTAAAGGGGACTATGGCTACACCTTC. This sequence encodes CSVVKGDYGYTF.

This clonotype was observed a handful of times. CDR3 DNA sequence: TGCAGTGCTAGATCCCACGGGGACCAAGAGACCCAGTACTTC. It yields the protein CSARSHGDQETQYF. V and J are TRBV20-1 and TRBJ2-5; D possibly corresponds to TRBD2 (5 bases). The germline V and J ends were trimmed by 2 bases and 0 bases, with 10 bases remaining between them. Per germline, CDR1 DFQATT and CDR2 SNEGSKA (reference sequence). The CDR3 runs 14 residues.

The chain couples TRBV18 to TRBJ2-1, with D unclear. The V end was cut by 4 bases, the J end by 5 bases, with 18 bases between. This CDR3 region has 16 residues. CDR1 KGHSH and CDR2 LQKENI come from the germline V gene. The CDR3 bases are TGTGCCAGCTCACAACAGCCACTACCACCCGACAATGAGCAGTTCTTC. Its translation: CASSQQPLPPDNEQFF.

V usage is TRBV20-1 and J usage is TRBJ2-7; 7 bases are shared with TRBD2. This CDR3 spans 12 amino acids. The junction had 5 bases not matched to a gene; V was cut back by 3 bases and J by 6 bases. Germline loops: CDR1 DFQATT, CDR2 SNEGSKA (reference sequence). In nucleotides, the CDR3 is TGCAGTGCTAGGCTACTAGCGCCCGAGCAGTACTTC. Protein product: CSARLLAPEQYF.

This clonotype has at least ten counts. This chain connects TRBV7-9 to TRBJ1-2, with D unclear. Germline V CDR1 and CDR2: SEHNR, FQNEAQ (reference sequence). V lost 2 bases, J lost 6 bases, and 10 bases lay in between. The CDR3 is 13 residues long. Here the CDR3 DNA reads TGTGCCAGCAGCTTATCCTCCGGGGATGGCTACACCTTC. Protein: CASSLSSGDGYTF.

The J gene is TRBJ2-1, the V gene TRBV20-1, with 9 nucleotides matching TRBD2. Unmatched junction bases numbered 5, after V lost 5 bases and J lost 0 bases. This CDR3 is built from 15 residues. Per the germline V gene, CDR1 is DFQATT and CDR2 is SNEGSKA (reference sequence). CDR3 in amino acids: CSAGVTSGSYNEQFF. CDR3 DNA sequence: TGCAGTGCTGGGGTGACTAGCGGCTCCTACAATGAGCAGTTCTTC.

This clonotype was seen ten or more times. V and J are TRBV12-3 or TRBV12-4 and TRBJ1-1; 11 bases match TRBD1. V shed 8 bases and J 5 bases; nucleotides not matched to a gene: 4. The CDR3 is 13 amino acids. The CDR3 sequence: CASFRDRGTEAFF. The CDR3 DNA reads as TGTGCCAGCTTCCGGGACAGGGGGACTGAAGCTTTCTTT.